These 24 T cell receptor beta chains share one sample of origin, sequenced in a study of blood T cell repertoires in COVID-19. Clones were read by immunoSEQ multiplex PCR, and TCRdb kept only the in-frame ones, dropping some. Here the sample spans under 300,000 clones, approximately 78% being singletons. The sample was peripheral blood. Receptors were obtained from a young woman with acute or convalescent COVID-19.

The J gene is TRBJ2-3, the V gene TRBV5-1; 8 positions agree with TRBD1. The CDR3 contains 15 residues. Germline V CDR1 and CDR2: SGHRS, YFSETQ. V gave up 5 bases and J gave up 0 bases; unmatched junction bases: 5. CDR3 sequence (DNA): TGCGCCAGCAGAGGGACAGGTATTAGCACAGATACGCAGTATTTT. This translates into CASRGTGISTDTQYF.

This clone came up once. The J gene is TRBJ2-1, the V gene TRBV9; 11 positions agree with TRBD2. V trimming: 2 bases; J trimming: 6 bases; junction bases outside the gene matches: 4. The CDR3 is made up of 15 amino acids. The V gene's germline CDR1 is SGDLS and CDR2 YYNGEE. The CDR3 sequence: CASSVGTSGPNEQFF. The CDR3 nucleotides read TGTGCCAGCAGCGTCGGGACTAGCGGACCCAATGAGCAGTTCTTC.

The J gene is TRBJ1-1, the V gene TRBV27, with D tentatively TRBD1 (5 bases). Germline V gene sequence: CDR1 MNHEY, CDR2 SMNVEV (reference sequence). CDR3 length: 13 residues. V was shortened by 8 bases and J by 5 bases, with 15 bases between the two germline ends. CDR3 coding DNA: TGTGCCAGCCTAAGCGGGGCGGATACTGAAGCTTTCTTT. This codes for CASLSGADTEAFF.

V and J are TRBV6-5 and TRBJ2-2, with D maybe TRBD1 (7 bases). Per germline, CDR1 MNHEY and CDR2 SVGAGI. V was trimmed by 4 bases and J by 5 bases, leaving 14 bases between them. The CDR3 has 15 residues. In nucleotides, the CDR3 is TGTGCCAGCAGTTCCCTGGCAGGGGGGACCGGGGAGCTGTTTTTT. It codes for CASSSLAGGTGELFF.

CDR3 DNA: TGTGCCAGTACCATGGGCCTGATCAATCAGCCCCAGCATTTT. It yields the protein CASTMGLINQPQHF. The rearrangement links TRBV19 to TRBJ1-5, with D unclear. The length of the CDR3 is 14 residues. Trimming stripped 7 bases from V and 3 bases from J, with 13 bases between. Per the germline V gene, CDR1 is LNHDA and CDR2 is SQIVND (reference sequence).

The rearrangement links TRBV9 to TRBJ2-3; 10 nucleotides align to TRBD2. There are 19 residues in the CDR3. CDR1 and CDR2 (germline): SGDLS, YYNGEE. The J segment lost 4 bases and the V segment lost 1 base, leaving 15 bases of the junction unmatched. For the CDR3, the DNA is TGTGCCAGCAGCGTAAACTTGGCGGGAGCGGGAGGGCTCTCAGATACGCAGTATTTT. It translates to CASSVNLAGAGGLSDTQYF.

This chain joins TRBV6-6 and TRBJ2-5; 8 bases line up with TRBD2. With V trimmed by 3 bases and J by 4 bases, 10 bases remained unmatched. The CDR3 sequence is 16 residues long. Germline V gene lookup returns CDR1 MNHNY and CDR2 SVGAGI (reference sequence). The CDR3 sequence is CASSYRVAGWGETQYF. In DNA, the CDR3 is TGTGCCAGCAGTTATCGGGTAGCGGGATGGGGAGAGACCCAGTACTTC.

This clone has just one count. The CDR3: CASSFRQDLNSPLHF. CDR3 sequence (DNA): TGTGCCAGCAGCTTCCGACAGGACCTTAATTCACCCCTCCACTTT. This chain links TRBV7-8 with TRBJ1-6; D may be TRBD1 (6 bases). Trimming shortened V by 3 bases and J by 6 bases, and 12 bases separated the two germline ends. Looked up from germline, CDR1 is SGHVS and CDR2 is FQNEAQ. This CDR3 has 15 amino acids.

In nucleotides, the CDR3 is TGTGCCACCAGCAGGGAGGGGCCCCTCACAGATACGCAGTATTTT. It yields the protein CATSREGPLTDTQYF. V is TRBV15 and J is TRBJ2-3; possibly TRBD2 for D (6 bases). Germline CDR1 reads LNHNV; CDR2 reads YYDKDF (reference sequence). V was clipped by 3 bases and J by 2 bases, with 12 bases between them. The CDR3 totals 15 residues.

The gene calls are TRBV6-2 or TRBV6-3 and TRBJ1-3; 7 bases fit TRBD1. The CDR3 length is 17 residues. Germline-derived CDR1 and CDR2 are MNHEY and SVGEGT. V was clipped by 4 bases and J by 1 base; unmatched bases: 10. This CDR3 reads CASSSFRDRESGNTIYF. CDR3 nucleotides: TGTGCCAGCAGTTCCTTCCGGGACAGAGAGTCTGGAAACACCATATATTTT.

The genes are TRBV4-3 and TRBJ2-7; 7 nucleotides agree with TRBD1. The CDR3 loop spans 15 amino acids. The trim removed 3 bases at V and 1 base at J, leaving 6 bases unmatched. Germline CDR1 LGHNA, CDR2 YSLEER. The CDR3 spells CASSQIGDSSYEQYF. The CDR3 nucleotides are TGCGCCAGCAGCCAGATCGGGGACAGTTCCTACGAGCAGTACTTC.

The chain is built from TRBV24-1 and TRBJ2-2; TRBD2 matches at 8 bases. Germline V lookup: CDR1 KGHDR, CDR2 SFDVKD. The J segment lost 6 bases and the V segment lost 7 bases, leaving 18 bases of the junction unmatched. The CDR3 spans 18 residues. CDR3 in DNA: TGTGCCACCAGCCAGGCCAGCGGGAGAACGGTATCGGCCGGGGAGCTGTTTTTT. Protein product: CATSQASGRTVSAGELFF.

This chain links TRBV7-9 with TRBJ2-7, with 7 bases matching TRBD1. The ends lost 0 bases at V and 3 bases at J; junction bases unmatched: 17. Germline lookup yields CDR1 SEHNR and CDR2 FQNEAQ (reference sequence). This CDR3 spans 19 amino acids. The CDR3 DNA sequence: TGTGCCAGCAGCTTAGCGTACAGGGGCTTTGATTATGCGGTCTACGAGCAGTACTTC. Its translation is CASSLAYRGFDYAVYEQYF.

The count of this clone is one. The chain recombines TRBV2 with TRBJ2-5, with 12 bases identical to TRBD1. CDR1 and CDR2 from the germline V gene are SNHLY and FYNNEI. This CDR3 region has 15 residues. The trim removed 6 bases at V and 5 bases at J, leaving 7 bases unmatched. CDR3 nucleotides: TGTGCCAGCAGCGGGGGACAGGGGGCGTCGGAGACCCAGTACTTC. It encodes CASSGGQGASETQYF.

The chain employs TRBV19 and TRBJ1-1; D call uncertain. Trimming left V 5 bases short and J 1 base short, with 8 bases between. The CDR3 has 13 amino acids. Per the germline V gene, CDR1 is LNHDA and CDR2 is SQIVND (reference sequence). In nucleotides, the CDR3 is TGTGCCAGTAGTCCAAATCAGAACACTGAAGCTTTCTTT. Amino acid sequence: CASSPNQNTEAFF.

J is TRBJ1-5 and V is TRBV24-1; tentatively, D is TRBD1 (5 bases). The germline CDR1 and CDR2 sequences are KGHDR and SFDVKD. V lost 2 bases and J lost 6, with 16 bases in between. The CDR3 contains 16 residues. The CDR3 DNA reads TGTGCCACCAGTGATTCCGCCCGGCCAACAGGTCAGCCCCAGCATTTT. Translating it yields CATSDSARPTGQPQHF.

The genes are TRBV5-6 and TRBJ2-7; TRBD2 is a possible D gene (6 bases). The CDR3 consists of 16 residues. From germline, CDR1 is SGHDT and CDR2 YYEEEE. The V end was cut by 3 bases, the J end by 3 bases, with 19 bases between. The CDR3 coding sequence is TGTGCCAGCAGCTCAGCGCGGGCGGGGATATTCTACGAGCAGTACTTC. This encodes CASSSARAGIFYEQYF.

This clone was recorded a few times. The gene calls are TRBV7-9 and TRBJ2-3; 10 nucleotides align to TRBD2. The V segment lost 4 bases and the J segment 8 bases; nucleotides outside the gene matches: 9. The CDR3 length is 15 residues. Germline CDR1 is SEHNR and CDR2 is FQNEAQ (reference sequence). The DNA for the CDR3 is TGTGCCAGCAGCTCGCTAGCGGGAGCCCAGGGTACGCAGTATTTT. This sequence encodes CASSSLAGAQGTQYF.

The rearrangement links TRBV20-1 to TRBJ2-7, with 11 positions matching TRBD2. With 3 bases clipped from V and 3 bases from J, the junction kept 13 bases outside the gene matches. This CDR3 has 17 residues. Germline V gives CDR1 DFQATT, CDR2 SNEGSKA (reference sequence). The CDR3 loop reads CSASHPGLAGGFYEQYF. In DNA, the CDR3 is TGCAGTGCTAGTCACCCTGGACTAGCGGGTGGGTTCTACGAGCAGTACTTC.

This rearrangement joins TRBV6-5 to TRBJ1-1; TRBD1 might be the D (5 bases). Germline lookup yields CDR1 MNHEY and CDR2 SVGAGI. V lost 4 bases and J lost 5, with 14 bases in between. The length of the CDR3 is 14 residues. The CDR3 DNA follows: TGTGCCAGCAGTTCGGACACATTCACTACTGAAGCTTTCTTT. Amino acids: CASSSDTFTTEAFF.

The chain recombines TRBV4-3 with TRBJ1-2; the match to TRBD1 covers 7 bases. The CDR3 contains 16 residues. Unmatched junction bases numbered 12, after V lost 4 bases and J lost 4 bases. Germline CDR1 reads LGHNA; CDR2 reads YSLEER. CDR3 residues: CASSPDRDRESYGYTF. In DNA form, the CDR3 reads TGCGCCAGCAGCCCCGACCGGGACAGAGAATCCTATGGCTACACCTTC.

V is TRBV3-1 (or the pseudogene TRBV3-2) and J is TRBJ2-7; 12 bases map to TRBD1. The CDR3 contains 17 residues. Trimming at V came to 0 bases and at J to 4 bases, leaving 7 bases not matched to a gene. The germline gives CDR1 LGHDT, CDR2 YNNKEL (reference sequence). CDR3 coding DNA: TGTGCCAGCAGCCAAGATCGGGACAGGGGGCGGGTTTACGAGCAGTACTTC. Protein: CASSQDRDRGRVYEQYF.

The chain recombines TRBV6-5 with TRBJ1-4; a possible D gene is TRBD1 (6 bases). The CDR3 spans 15 residues. Germline V CDR1 and CDR2: MNHEY, SVGAGI. Trimming took 5 bases from V and 8 from J, leaving 18 bases between them. CDR3 nucleotide sequence: TGTGCCAGCAGTCCGACGGGACAAGTCGGGGAAAAACTGTTTTTT. It translates to CASSPTGQVGEKLFF.

The CDR3 sequence is CATLTGGPETQYF. CDR3 coding DNA: TGTGCCACCCTGACAGGGGGCCCGGAGACCCAGTACTTC. The V call is TRBV24-1, the J call TRBJ2-5; 10 nucleotides line up with TRBD1. V lost 9 bases to trimming and J lost 5 bases; unmatched junction nucleotides: 5. Germline loops: CDR1 KGHDR, CDR2 SFDVKD. The CDR3 sequence is 13 residues long.